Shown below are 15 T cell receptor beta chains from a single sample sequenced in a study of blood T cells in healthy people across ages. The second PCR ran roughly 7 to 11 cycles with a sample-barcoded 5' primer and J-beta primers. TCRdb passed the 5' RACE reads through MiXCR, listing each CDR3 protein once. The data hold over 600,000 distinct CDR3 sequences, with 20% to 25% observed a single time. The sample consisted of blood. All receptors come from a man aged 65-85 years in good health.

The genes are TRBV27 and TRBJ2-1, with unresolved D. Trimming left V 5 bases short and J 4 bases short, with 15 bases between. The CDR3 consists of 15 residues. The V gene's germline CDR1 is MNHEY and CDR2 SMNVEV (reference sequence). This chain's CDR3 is CASSPNGGGYNEQFF. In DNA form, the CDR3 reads TGTGCCAGCAGTCCTAATGGTGGCGGATACAATGAGCAGTTCTTC.

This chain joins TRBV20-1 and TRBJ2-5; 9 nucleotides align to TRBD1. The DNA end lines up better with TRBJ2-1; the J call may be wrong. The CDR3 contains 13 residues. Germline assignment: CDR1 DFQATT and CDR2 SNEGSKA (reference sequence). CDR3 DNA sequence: TGCAGTGCTCGGATACAGGGGGCCAATGAGCAGTTCTTC. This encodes CSARIQGANEQFF.

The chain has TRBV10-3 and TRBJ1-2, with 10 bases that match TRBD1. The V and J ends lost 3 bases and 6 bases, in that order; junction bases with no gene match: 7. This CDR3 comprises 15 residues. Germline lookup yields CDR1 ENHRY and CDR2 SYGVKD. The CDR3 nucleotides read TGTGCCATCAGTGACGCGGCGACAGGGGGCGATGGCTACACCTTC. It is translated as CAISDAATGGDGYTF.

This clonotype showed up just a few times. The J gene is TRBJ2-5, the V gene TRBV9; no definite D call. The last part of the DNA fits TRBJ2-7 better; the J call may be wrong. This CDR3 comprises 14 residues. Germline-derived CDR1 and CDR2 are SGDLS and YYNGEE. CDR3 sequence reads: CASSVGAYSYEQYF. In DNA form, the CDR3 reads TGTGCCAGCAGCGTAGGGGCGTACTCCTACGAGCAGTACTTC.

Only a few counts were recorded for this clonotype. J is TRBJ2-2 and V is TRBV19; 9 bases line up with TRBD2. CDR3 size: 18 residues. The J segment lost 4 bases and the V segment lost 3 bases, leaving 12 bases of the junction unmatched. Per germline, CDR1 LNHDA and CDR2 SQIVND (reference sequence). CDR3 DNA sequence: TGTGCCAGTAGTATGTGGGCTCTTGCGGGAGGGCCCACCGGGGAGCTGTTTTTT. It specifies CASSMWALAGGPTGELFF.

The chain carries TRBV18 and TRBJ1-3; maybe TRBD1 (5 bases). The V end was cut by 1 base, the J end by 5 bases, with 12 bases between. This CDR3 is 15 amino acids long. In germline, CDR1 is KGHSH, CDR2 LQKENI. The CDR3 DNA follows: TGTGCCAGCTCACCACAAGGGGAAGTTCGAAACACCATATATTTT. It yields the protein CASSPQGEVRNTIYF.

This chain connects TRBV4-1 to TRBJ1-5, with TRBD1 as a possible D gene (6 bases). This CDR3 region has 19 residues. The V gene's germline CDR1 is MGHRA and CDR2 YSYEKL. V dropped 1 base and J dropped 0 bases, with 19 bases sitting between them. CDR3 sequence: CASSQGIGGQSYSNQPQHF. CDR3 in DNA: TGCGCCAGCAGCCAAGGCATCGGAGGACAGTCTTATAGCAATCAGCCCCAGCATTTT.

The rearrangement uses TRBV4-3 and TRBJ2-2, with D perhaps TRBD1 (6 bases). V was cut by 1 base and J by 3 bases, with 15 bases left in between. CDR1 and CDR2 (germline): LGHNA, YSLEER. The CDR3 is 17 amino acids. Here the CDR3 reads CASSQVKRGSHTGELFF. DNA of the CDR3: TGCGCCAGCAGCCAAGTCAAAAGGGGGAGCCACACCGGGGAGCTGTTTTTT.

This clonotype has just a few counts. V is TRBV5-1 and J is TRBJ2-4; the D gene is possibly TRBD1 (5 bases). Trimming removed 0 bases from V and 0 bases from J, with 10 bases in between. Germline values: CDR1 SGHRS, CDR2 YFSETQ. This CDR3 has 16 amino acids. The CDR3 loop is CASSLATDLAKNIQYF. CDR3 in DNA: TGCGCCAGCAGCTTGGCGACAGATCTAGCCAAAAACATTCAGTACTTC.

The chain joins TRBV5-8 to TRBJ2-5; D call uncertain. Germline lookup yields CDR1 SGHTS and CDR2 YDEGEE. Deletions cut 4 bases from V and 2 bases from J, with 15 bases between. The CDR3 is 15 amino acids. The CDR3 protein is CASSTDVGSQETQYF. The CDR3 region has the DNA TGTGCCAGCAGCACCGACGTGGGCTCTCAAGAGACCCAGTACTTC.

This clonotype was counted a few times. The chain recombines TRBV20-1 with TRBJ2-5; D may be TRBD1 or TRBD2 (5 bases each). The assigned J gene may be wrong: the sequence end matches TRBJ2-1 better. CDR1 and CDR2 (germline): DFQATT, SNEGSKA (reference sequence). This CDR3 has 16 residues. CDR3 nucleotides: TGCAGTGCTAGAGATCGTAGAAGAGGGACCTTTAATGAGCAGTTCTTC. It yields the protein CSARDRRRGTFNEQFF.

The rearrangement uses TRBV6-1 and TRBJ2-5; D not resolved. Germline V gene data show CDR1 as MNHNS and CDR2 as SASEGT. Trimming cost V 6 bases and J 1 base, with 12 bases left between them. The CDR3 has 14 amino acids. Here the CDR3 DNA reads TGTGCCAGCAGGATCGGGCCGACCCAAGAGACCCAGTACTTC. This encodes CASRIGPTQETQYF.

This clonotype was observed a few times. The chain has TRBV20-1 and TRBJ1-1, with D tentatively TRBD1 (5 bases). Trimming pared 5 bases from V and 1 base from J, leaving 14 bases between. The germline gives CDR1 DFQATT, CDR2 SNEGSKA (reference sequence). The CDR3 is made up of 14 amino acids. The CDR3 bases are TGCAGTGCTGCCCGGGGGGGACCGAACACTGAAGCTTTCTTT. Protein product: CSAARGGPNTEAFF.

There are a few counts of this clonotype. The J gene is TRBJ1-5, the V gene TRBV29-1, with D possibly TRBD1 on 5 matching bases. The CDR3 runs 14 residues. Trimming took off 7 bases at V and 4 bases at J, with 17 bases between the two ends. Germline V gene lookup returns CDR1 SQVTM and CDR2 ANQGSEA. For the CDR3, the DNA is TGCAGCGCAGCCCGGGGGGAAGGGAATCAGCCCCAGCATTTT. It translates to CSAARGEGNQPQHF.

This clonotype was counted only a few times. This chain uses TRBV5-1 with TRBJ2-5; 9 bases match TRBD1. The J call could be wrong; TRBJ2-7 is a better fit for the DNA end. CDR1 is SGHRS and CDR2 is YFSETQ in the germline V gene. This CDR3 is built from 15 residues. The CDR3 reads CASSLAGTGFYEQYF. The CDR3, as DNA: TGCGCCAGCAGCTTGGCCGGGACAGGGTTCTACGAGCAGTACTTC.